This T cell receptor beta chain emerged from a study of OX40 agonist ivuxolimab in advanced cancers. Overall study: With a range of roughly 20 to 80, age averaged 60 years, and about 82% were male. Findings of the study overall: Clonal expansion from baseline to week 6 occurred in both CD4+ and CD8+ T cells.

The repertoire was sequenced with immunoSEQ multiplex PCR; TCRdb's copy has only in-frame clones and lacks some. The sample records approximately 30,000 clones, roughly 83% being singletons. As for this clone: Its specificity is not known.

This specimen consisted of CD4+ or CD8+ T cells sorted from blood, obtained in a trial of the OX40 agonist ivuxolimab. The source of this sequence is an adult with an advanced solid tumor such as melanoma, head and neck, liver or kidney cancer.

The CDR3 DNA follows: TGTGCCAGCGACAGGGACTCCTATGGCTACACCTTC. This encodes CASDRDSYGYTF. The gene calls are TRBV2 and TRBJ1-2, with 7 bases lining up with TRBD1. The CDR3 has 12 residues. V trimming: 8 bases; J trimming: 4 bases; junction bases outside the gene matches: 4. Germline V gene data show CDR1 as SNHLY and CDR2 as FYNNEI. The entire variable domain, with the rest obtained from reference TRBV2 and TRBJ1-2, is as follows: EPEVTQTPSHQVTQMGQEVILRCVPISNHLYFYWYRQILGQKVEFLVSFYNNEISEKSEIFDDQFSVERPDGSNFTLKIRSTKLEDSAMYFCASDRDSYGYTFGSGTRLTVV.